Shown below are 20 T cell receptor beta chains from a single sample sequenced in a study of CD8 T cells in Susac syndrome. Random-hexamer reverse transcription was applied to about 0.45 to 1 ug RNA. From the immunoSEQ multiplex PCR reads, TCRdb called clonotypes with MiXCR, one entry per CDR3 protein. The data contain 200,000 to 250,000 distinct CDR3 sequences, nearly 97% of them singletons. Source material: CD4+ T cells from PBMCs. The receptors stem from a human donor with multiple sclerosis.

This chain connects TRBV2 to TRBJ1-4; D is unresolved. Germline V gene sequence: CDR1 SNHLY, CDR2 FYNNEI. V was clipped by 6 bases and J by 4 bases, with 12 bases between them. This CDR3 has 14 amino acids. The CDR3 DNA follows: TGTGCCAGCAGGGGGTCTGACGGTAATGAAAAACTGTTTTTT. Translating it yields CASRGSDGNEKLFF.

V and J are TRBV3-1 and TRBJ2-3; TRBD1 is a possible D gene (6 bases). This CDR3 spans 15 amino acids. Trimming removed 5 bases at V and 1 base at J, with 13 bases between. Germline V gives CDR1 LGHDT, CDR2 YNNKEL (reference sequence). CDR3 protein: CASSEQGFRTDTQYF. DNA of the CDR3: TGTGCCAGCAGCGAACAGGGTTTTCGCACAGATACGCAGTATTTT.

The CDR3 sequence is CAWSGPENQPQHF. The CDR3 bases are TGTGCCTGGAGTGGACCCGAGAATCAGCCCCAGCATTTT. The chain recombines TRBV30 with TRBJ1-5; no firm D call. Germline CDR1 GTSNPN, CDR2 SVGIG (reference sequence). V gave up 1 base and J gave up 4 bases, with 8 bases separating them. The CDR3 has 13 residues.

V and J are TRBV13 and TRBJ1-2, with D maybe TRBD1 (6 bases). This CDR3 is built from 13 residues. The germline V gene has CDR1 PRHDT and CDR2 FYEKMQ (reference sequence). With 2 bases removed from V and 8 bases from J, the gap between germline ends came to 12 bases. The DNA for the CDR3 is TGTGCCAGCAGCTTAATCCTAGGGGGAGGCTACACCTTC. It specifies CASSLILGGGYTF.

The rearrangement links TRBV28 to TRBJ2-5; a possible D gene is TRBD2 (6 bases). V was trimmed by 5 bases and J by 6 bases, leaving 16 bases between them. This CDR3 has 14 amino acids. CDR1 is MDHEN, CDR2 SYDVKM, per germline. This chain's CDR3 is CASSPFRERKTQYF. CDR3 coding DNA: TGTGCCAGCAGTCCCTTTCGGGAGAGGAAGACCCAGTACTTC.

The chain carries TRBV27 and TRBJ2-6; the D gene is possibly TRBD1 (6 bases). CDR3 length: 15 residues. CDR1 is MNHEY, CDR2 SMNVEV, per germline (reference sequence). Trimming shortened V by 4 bases and J by 2 bases, and 9 bases separated the two germline ends. CDR3 sequence: CASSSKGAGANVLTF. The CDR3 DNA reads TGTGCCAGCAGTTCGAAGGGGGCTGGGGCCAACGTCCTGACTTTC.

The count of this clonotype is one. The chain joins TRBV27 to TRBJ2-5, with no clear D. The DNA end is more similar to TRBJ2-1, so the J call may be wrong. The CDR3 has 11 residues. Germline V gene sequence: CDR1 MNHEY, CDR2 SMNVEV (reference sequence). The CDR3 reads CASSPRPFQFF. CDR3 in DNA: TGTGCCAGCAGTCCCCGGCCCTTCCAGTTCTTC.

The chain couples TRBV12-3 or TRBV12-4 to TRBJ2-1, with TRBD1 as a possible D gene (7 bases). V shed 2 bases and J shed 8 bases, with 13 bases lying between them. This CDR3 has 14 residues. DNA of the CDR3: TGTGCCAGCAGTTTATCGGGCAGGGGGGATGAGCAGTTCTTC. Protein sequence: CASSLSGRGDEQFF.

DNA for the CDR3: TGTGCCACCACAAGGGGTTACGAGCAGTACTTC. This codes for CATTRGYEQYF. This chain uses TRBV28 with TRBJ2-7; weak D call: TRBD1 (5 bases). The V and J ends lost 10 bases and 4 bases respectively, with 11 bases between them. CDR3 length: 11 amino acids. The germline V gene has CDR1 MDHEN and CDR2 SYDVKM.

This clonotype was picked up one time. DNA for the CDR3: TGCAGCGCCTCAGCGACAGGGGACCCGAACACTGAAGCTTTCTTT. Its translation is CSASATGDPNTEAFF. The J gene is TRBJ1-1, the V gene TRBV29-1, with 8 bases fitting TRBD1. Germline V gene data show CDR1 as SQVTM and CDR2 as ANQGSEA. Trimming took 7 bases from V and 1 from J; bases not matched to a gene: 11. CDR3 length equals 15 residues.

The chain is built from TRBV9 and TRBJ2-1, with 10 bases fitting TRBD1. The germline V gene encodes CDR1 SGDLS and CDR2 YYNGEE. The CDR3 sequence is 15 residues long. V was pared by 3 bases and J by 4 bases, with 4 bases of the junction left unmatched. CDR3 region: CASSAGTGAYNEQFF. The CDR3 DNA follows: TGTGCCAGCAGCGCCGGGACAGGGGCGTACAATGAGCAGTTCTTC.

The chain links TRBV20-1 to TRBJ2-7; 9 bases map to TRBD1. The germline CDR1 and CDR2 sequences are DFQATT and SNEGSKA (reference sequence). The CDR3 has 16 residues. Trimming took 3 bases from V and 3 from J; bases not matched to a gene: 12. As DNA, the CDR3 is TGCAGTGCTAGTCATAGCGTAGAGACAGGGGGCTACGAGCAGTACTTC. Amino acid sequence: CSASHSVETGGYEQYF.

The V and J genes are TRBV7-9 and TRBJ1-2; no clear D. CDR3 length: 15 amino acids. Germline values: CDR1 SEHNR, CDR2 FQNEAQ (reference sequence). V dropped 3 bases and J dropped 0 bases, with 11 bases sitting between them. CDR3 in amino acids: CASSFFPGSNYGYTF. In nucleotides, the CDR3 is TGTGCCAGCAGCTTTTTCCCCGGGTCTAACTATGGCTACACCTTC.

The chain recombines TRBV30 with TRBJ2-1; 11 nucleotides match TRBD2. The V and J ends lost 5 bases and 5 bases, in that order; junction bases with no gene match: 8. The CDR3 is 15 residues long. The germline CDR1 and CDR2 sequences are GTSNPN and SVGIG (reference sequence). CDR3: CAWSLLAGGNNEQFF. The CDR3 DNA is TGTGCCTGGTCCCTCCTAGCGGGAGGAAACAATGAGCAGTTCTTC.

The V call is TRBV20-1, the J call TRBJ1-2, with D hard to call. The CDR3 runs to 15 residues. V was shortened by 2 bases and J by 2 bases, with 15 bases between the two germline ends. The V gene's germline CDR1 is DFQATT and CDR2 SNEGSKA (reference sequence). The CDR3 here is CSARPPLHSNYGYTF. CDR3 in DNA: TGCAGTGCTAGACCCCCCCTACATAGCAACTATGGCTACACCTTC.

The V and J genes are TRBV4-1 and TRBJ1-2; 9 bases line up with TRBD1. Unmatched junction bases numbered 10, after V lost 5 bases and J lost 9 bases. The CDR3 runs 14 residues. CDR1 and CDR2 (germline): MGHRA, YSYEKL. The CDR3 DNA reads as TGCGCCAGCAGCTTCACCGGGACAGGGAAGAGCTACACCTTC. It specifies CASSFTGTGKSYTF.

This clonotype was observed once. Here the CDR3 reads CASFDRATEAFF. CDR3 nucleotides: TGTGCCAGCTTCGACAGGGCCACTGAAGCTTTCTTT. The V call is TRBV7-8, the J call TRBJ1-1; 7 bases agree with TRBD1. The junction had 4 bases not matched to a gene; V was cut back by 8 bases and J by 4 bases. The germline V gene encodes CDR1 SGHVS and CDR2 FQNEAQ. The CDR3 loop spans 12 amino acids. Combining the CDR3 with reference TRBV7-8 and TRBJ1-1 gives the whole variable domain GAGVSQSPRYKVAKRGQDVALRCDPISGHVSLFWYQQALGQGPEFLTYFQNEAQLDKSGLPSDRFFAERPEGSVSTLKIQRTQQEDSAVYLCASFDRATEAFFGQGTRLTVV.

This chain connects TRBV3-1 to TRBJ2-7; D not certain. The CDR3 has 13 amino acids. Germline V CDR1 and CDR2: LGHDT, YNNKEL (reference sequence). The V gene lost 6 bases and the J gene lost 4 bases, with 13 bases spanning the gap. This chain's CDR3 is CASSPSWGYEQYF. CDR3 coding DNA: TGTGCCAGCAGTCCCTCTTGGGGTTACGAGCAGTACTTC.

This clonotype was picked up a small number of times. This sequence joins TRBV24-1 and TRBJ2-1; D might be TRBD1 or TRBD2, each matching 5 bases. CDR3 length: 13 amino acids. Trimming took 1 base from V and 8 from J, leaving 8 bases between them. Germline CDR1 is KGHDR and CDR2 is SFDVKD. CDR3 nucleotides: TGTGCCACCAGTGATTTCCAGGGAGATGAGCAGTTCTTC. This codes for CATSDFQGDEQFF.

V usage is TRBV4-2 and J usage is TRBJ2-7; D might be TRBD1 or TRBD2, each matching 5 bases. Germline V lookup: CDR1 LGHNA, CDR2 YNFKEQ. V shed 1 base and J shed 0 bases, with 10 bases lying between them. The CDR3 is 15 residues long. The CDR3 loop reads CASSQAAGASYEQYF. CDR3 DNA: TGTGCCAGCAGCCAAGCCGCCGGGGCCTCCTACGAGCAGTACTTC.